This entry lists 13 T cell receptor beta chains sequenced from one sample in a study of cytomegalovirus exposure and HLA in healthy donors. A multiplex PCR was run with 60 Vbeta primers and 13 Jbeta primers. Data came from immunoSEQ multiplex PCR; TCRdb stores just in-frame clones and leaves some out. The table records more than 90,000 clones, over 65% of them present only once. What was sequenced was PBMCs. The receptors come from a woman in her forties or fifties in good health and CMV-seropositive.

Comment on this clone: One junction end does not reproduce the germline sequence, and a read error may be involved. The chain couples TRBV6-5 to TRBJ1-2; D might be TRBD1 (6 bases). CDR1 MNHEY and CDR2 SVGAGI come from the germline V gene. The CDR3 runs 13 residues. CDR3 residues: CASSYSRTGLTTF. The CDR3 region has the DNA TGTGCCAGCAGTTACTCGAGAACAGGGCTTACGACGTTC.

The chain carries TRBV7-2 and TRBJ2-7, with 8 bases lining up with TRBD2. The V and J ends lost 6 bases and 4 bases, in that order; junction bases with no gene match: 14. Germline CDR1 SGHTA, CDR2 FQGNSA. This CDR3 spans 16 amino acids. The CDR3 loop is CASSPVGGLEWYEQYF. The CDR3 coding sequence is TGTGCCAGCAGTCCCGTAGGGGGACTAGAGTGGTACGAGCAGTACTTC. Together with reference TRBV7-2 and TRBJ2-7, the CDR3 gives the full variable domain: GAGVSQSPSNKVTEKGKDVELRCDPISGHTALYWYRQSLGQGLEFLIYFQGNSAPDKSGLPSDRFSAERTGGSVSTLTIQRTQQEDSAVYLCASSPVGGLEWYEQYFGPGTRLTVT.

V is TRBV2 and J is TRBJ2-1; the match to TRBD1 covers 9 bases. J was trimmed by 6 bases and V by 8 bases; bases with no gene match: 14. Germline CDR1 and CDR2: SNHLY and FYNNEI. This CDR3 comprises 16 residues. The CDR3 nucleotides read TGTGCCAGCCAGAGGCTCGGGACAGGGTACGCCAATGAGCAGTTCTTC. It yields the protein CASQRLGTGYANEQFF.

This chain joins TRBV29-1 and TRBJ2-7; TRBD1 might be the D (6 bases). CDR3 size: 15 residues. The V gene's germline CDR1 is SQVTM and CDR2 ANQGSEA. Trimming removed 1 base at V and 4 bases at J, with 17 bases between. The chain's CDR3 is CSVEGVDSERYEQYF. CDR3 bases: TGCAGCGTTGAAGGAGTGGACAGCGAGCGTTACGAGCAGTACTTC.

The chain links TRBV30 to TRBJ2-3; 13 bases agree with TRBD2. The germline V gene encodes CDR1 GTSNPN and CDR2 SVGIG (reference sequence). Losses at the gene ends were 4 bases for V and 5 bases for J; bases not matched to a gene: 15. The CDR3 totals 18 residues. The CDR3 region is CAWNLNTGLAGDIDTQYF. The DNA for the CDR3 is TGTGCCTGGAACCTAAACACAGGACTAGCGGGAGATATAGATACGCAGTATTTT.

This clone appeared a single time. This chain joins TRBV19 and TRBJ2-2, with TRBD1 identical over 7 bases. The CDR3 contains 14 residues. J gave up 2 bases and V 7 bases, and 4 bases lay outside the gene matches. Germline V CDR1 and CDR2: LNHDA, SQIVND (reference sequence). CDR3 sequence (DNA): TGTGCCAGTAAAACAGGGGCTAACACCGGGGAGCTGTTTTTT. Translating it yields CASKTGANTGELFF.

Here the CDR3 reads CASSSPPDTQYF. DNA of the CDR3: TGCGCCAGCAGCTCCCCTCCAGATACGCAGTATTTT. This chain links TRBV5-1 with TRBJ2-3; D unresolved. This CDR3 comprises 12 residues. V lost 3 bases and J lost 4, with 6 bases in between. Germline V gene lookup returns CDR1 SGHRS and CDR2 YFSETQ.

This chain links TRBV7-2 with TRBJ2-1, with D tentatively TRBD2 (5 bases). Germline assignment: CDR1 SGHTA and CDR2 FQGNSA. Trimming cost V 1 base and J 8 bases, with 12 bases left between them. This CDR3 is built from 14 residues. The CDR3 region is CASSLDFSDHEQFF. The CDR3 DNA reads as TGTGCCAGCAGCTTAGACTTTAGCGACCATGAGCAGTTCTTC.

The V and J genes are TRBV4-2 and TRBJ1-4; 9 nucleotides match TRBD1. The length of the CDR3 is 15 residues. Germline-derived CDR1 and CDR2 are LGHNA and YNFKEQ. Germline trimming cut 0 bases from V and 8 bases from J; bases unmatched to any gene: 4. CDR3 nucleotides: TGTGCCAGCAGCCAAGAGGGACAGGGAAAAGAAAAACTGTTTTTT. It is translated as CASSQEGQGKEKLFF.

The chain is built from TRBV5-4 and TRBJ2-2, with D possibly being TRBD1 (6 bases). Per germline, CDR1 SGHNT and CDR2 YYREEE (reference sequence). The CDR3 runs 16 residues. V lost 0 bases to trimming and J lost 5 bases, with 14 bases between them. CDR3 nucleotide sequence: TGTGCCAGCAGCTTGGCCAGGGCCCAGGGGACCGGGGAGCTGTTTTTT. The encoded protein is CASSLARAQGTGELFF.

The V call is TRBV19, the J call TRBJ1-3; 8 bases match TRBD1. V shed 6 bases, J shed 2 bases, and the junction held 9 bases outside the gene matches. Germline-derived CDR1 and CDR2 are LNHDA and SQIVND (reference sequence). This CDR3 is built from 16 residues. The CDR3: CASRRTGNTPGNTIYF. CDR3 DNA sequence: TGTGCCAGTAGGCGGACAGGGAACACACCTGGAAACACCATATATTTT.

This chain connects TRBV5-1 to TRBJ2-7; tentative D call: TRBD2 (5 bases). V shed 1 base and J shed 3 bases, with 14 bases lying between them. The germline CDR1 and CDR2 sequences are SGHRS and YFSETQ. The length of the CDR3 is 15 residues. The CDR3 reads CASSLIASSIYEQYF. The CDR3, as DNA: TGCGCCAGCAGCTTGATTGCTAGCTCTATCTACGAGCAGTACTTC.

J is TRBJ2-3 and V is TRBV5-1; TRBD1 might be the D (6 bases). Trimming took off 6 bases at V and 2 bases at J, with 16 bases between the two ends. Germline V gives CDR1 SGHRS, CDR2 YFSETQ. This CDR3 spans 15 amino acids. The CDR3 loop is CASTTDGQITDTQYF. The CDR3, as DNA: TGCGCCAGCACCACCGACGGACAGATCACAGATACGCAGTATTTT.